The 24 T cell receptor beta chains below all came from one sample that was sequenced in a study of cytomegalovirus exposure and HLA in healthy donors. The primer mix had 60 Vbeta and 13 Jbeta primers. Produced via immunoSEQ multiplex PCR; TCRdb's table is partial and in-frame only. Here the sample spans approximately 150,000 clones, roughly 77% being singletons. The sequenced sample was PBMCs. These TCRs come from a man between 18 and 29 years old in good health and CMV-seropositive.

With regard to this clone: Other DNA sequences in the same sample also yield this CDR3. The J gene is TRBJ1-2, the V gene TRBV29-1, with a weak D call TRBD1 (5 bases). CDR3 length: 13 amino acids. Germline V gene data show CDR1 as SQVTM and CDR2 as ANQGSEA. Trimming took off 0 bases at V and 4 bases at J, with 9 bases between the two ends. The CDR3 region is CSVEDDRPYGYTF. CDR3 coding DNA: TGCAGCGTTGAAGACGACAGACCCTATGGCTACACCTTC.

The genes are TRBV27 and TRBJ2-7; 13 bases fit TRBD2. V dropped 5 bases and J dropped 5; count of bases not matched to a gene: 6. CDR1 is MNHEY and CDR2 is SMNVEV in the germline V gene (reference sequence). The CDR3 is made up of 15 amino acids. The CDR3 loop reads CASSAYGTSGNEQYF. The CDR3 nucleotides are TGTGCCAGCAGTGCTTACGGGACTAGCGGGAACGAGCAGTACTTC.

The rearrangement uses TRBV5-6 and TRBJ1-3; 9 nucleotides align to TRBD1. Germline V gene data show CDR1 as SGHDT and CDR2 as YYEEEE. The length of the CDR3 is 15 residues. V was clipped by 4 bases and J by 8 bases; unmatched bases: 10. CDR3 DNA sequence: TGTGCCAGCAGCGCTAACAGGGGGCTCGGGGACACCATATATTTT. Translation: CASSANRGLGDTIYF.

This sequence joins TRBV18 and TRBJ1-2, with TRBD1 as a possible D gene (6 bases). The germline V gene encodes CDR1 KGHSH and CDR2 LQKENI. The CDR3 contains 16 residues. V lost 3 bases to trimming and J lost 6 bases, with 20 bases between them. CDR3 amino acids: CASSPPKEAYRDGYTF. For the CDR3, the DNA is TGTGCCAGCTCACCGCCTAAAGAGGCCTACAGGGATGGCTACACCTTC.

The rearrangement links TRBV14 to TRBJ2-3, with 7 bases aligning to TRBD1. Looked up from germline, CDR1 is SGHDN and CDR2 is FVKESK. This CDR3 is 18 amino acids long. The J segment lost 0 bases and the V segment lost 0 bases, leaving 9 bases of the junction unmatched. In DNA form, the CDR3 reads TGTGCCAGCAGCCAAGAGTATGGGACAGCTACTAGCACAGATACGCAGTATTTT. This encodes CASSQEYGTATSTDTQYF.

This clone was seen a single time. The rearrangement joins TRBV15 to TRBJ2-2; D call uncertain. The CDR3 extends over 13 amino acids. Germline CDR1 is LNHNV and CDR2 is YYDKDF (reference sequence). Trimming cost V 3 bases and J 5 bases, with 7 bases left between them. The CDR3 sequence is CATSRLYTGELFF. Written as DNA, the CDR3 is TGTGCCACCAGCAGGCTCTATACCGGGGAGCTGTTTTTT.

The chain recombines TRBV5-4 with TRBJ2-1, with D possibly matching TRBD1 (6 bases). Deletions cut 0 bases from V and 4 bases from J, with 8 bases between. The CDR3 spans 14 residues. Germline V gene data show CDR1 as SGHNT and CDR2 as YYREEE (reference sequence). This CDR3 is CASSLGDKYNEQFF. Here the CDR3 DNA reads TGTGCCAGCAGCTTGGGGGACAAGTACAATGAGCAGTTCTTC.

This chain joins TRBV7-3 and TRBJ2-1, with 9 bases aligning to TRBD2. The CDR3 sequence is 16 residues long. Germline-derived CDR1 and CDR2 are SGHTA and FQGTGA. Germline trimming cut 2 bases from V and 10 bases from J; bases unmatched to any gene: 12. The CDR3 coding sequence is TGTGCCAGCAGCTTATTCGGTAGCGGGAGTGATCGGGAGCAGTTCTTC. Amino acids: CASSLFGSGSDREQFF.

The genes are TRBV29-1 and TRBJ1-1; D might be TRBD1 (5 bases). The CDR3 consists of 12 residues. The germline V and J ends were trimmed by 5 bases and 5 bases, with 12 bases remaining between them. CDR1 is SQVTM and CDR2 is ANQGSEA in the germline V gene. CDR3 nucleotides: TGCAGCGTTATGCAGGGAGGTACTGAAGCTTTCTTT. This sequence encodes CSVMQGGTEAFF.

The chain couples TRBV7-9 to TRBJ1-1; 8 bases fit TRBD1. Germline trimming cut 2 bases from V and 0 bases from J; bases unmatched to any gene: 8. Germline loops: CDR1 SEHNR, CDR2 FQNEAQ (reference sequence). The CDR3 spans 17 residues. In nucleotides, the CDR3 is TGTGCCAGCAGCTTATATACAGGGGGAGCAATGAACACTGAAGCTTTCTTT. This gives the protein CASSLYTGGAMNTEAFF.

This chain links TRBV9 with TRBJ2-3; D might be TRBD2 (5 bases). Trimming pared 4 bases from V and 3 bases from J, leaving 15 bases between. The CDR3 is 15 residues long. The V gene's germline CDR1 is SGDLS and CDR2 YYNGEE. CDR3 amino acids: CASSPRDIRTDTQYF. The CDR3 DNA reads as TGTGCCAGCAGCCCCCGGGATATACGAACAGATACGCAGTATTTT.

The sample holds a few counts of this clone. CDR3 in amino acids: CASSERRATNEKLFF. The DNA for the CDR3 is TGTGCCAGCAGTGAAAGGAGGGCAACTAATGAAAAACTGTTTTTT. The J gene is TRBJ1-4, the V gene TRBV6-1; D is ambiguous. Deletions cut 2 bases from V and 0 bases from J, with 7 bases between. The V gene's germline CDR1 is MNHNS and CDR2 SASEGT. This CDR3 contains 15 residues.

The chain recombines TRBV9 with TRBJ1-2; the match to TRBD1 covers 9 bases. The junction had 8 bases not matched to a gene; V was cut back by 0 bases and J by 8 bases. Per the germline V gene, CDR1 is SGDLS and CDR2 is YYNGEE. The CDR3 extends over 15 amino acids. DNA for the CDR3: TGTGCCAGCAGCGTAGACGGGACAGGGACTTTGGGCTACACCTTC. Encoded protein: CASSVDGTGTLGYTF.

The V and J genes are TRBV5-1 and TRBJ2-3; 8 bases map to TRBD2. V gave up 3 bases and J gave up 2 bases; unmatched junction bases: 8. Germline CDR1 reads SGHRS; CDR2 reads YFSETQ. This CDR3 is 16 amino acids long. The CDR3 DNA reads as TGCGCCAGCAGCTCCGGGCTAGCGGGTTTCACAGATACGCAGTATTTT. Translating it yields CASSSGLAGFTDTQYF.

The chain has TRBV27 and TRBJ1-2, with D perhaps matching TRBD1 (5 bases). This CDR3 is built from 13 residues. V shed 6 bases and J shed 7 bases, with 15 bases lying between them. Per germline, CDR1 MNHEY and CDR2 SMNVEV (reference sequence). CDR3 bases: TGTGCCAGCAGCTTGATAGGGGATGGTGGCTACACCTTC. Residues: CASSLIGDGGYTF.

The chain is built from TRBV9 and TRBJ2-1; maybe TRBD1 (6 bases). This CDR3 contains 16 residues. Looked up from germline, CDR1 is SGDLS and CDR2 is YYNGEE. Trimming removed 0 bases at V and 7 bases at J, with 17 bases between. The CDR3 DNA is TGTGCCAGCAGCGTAGCCGGGACACTCCGAGGTAATGAGCAGTTCTTC. It codes for CASSVAGTLRGNEQFF. The whole variable domain, remainder taken from reference TRBV9 and TRBJ2-1, is DSGVTQTPKHLITATGQRVTLRCSPRSGDLSVYWYQQSLDQGLQFLIQYYNGEERAKGNILERFSAQQFPDLHSELNLSSLELGDSALYFCASSVAGTLRGNEQFFGPGTRLTVL.

The chain is built from TRBV28 and TRBJ2-7; a weak D match, TRBD2 (5 bases). The CDR3 length is 13 residues. Trimming left V 5 bases short and J 7 bases short, with 15 bases between. The germline V gene encodes CDR1 MDHEN and CDR2 SYDVKM. The CDR3 loop reads CASSPGVAQEQYF. DNA of the CDR3: TGTGCCAGCAGTCCCGGGGTAGCGCAAGAGCAGTACTTC.

The chain has TRBV6-5 and TRBJ1-6; a weak D match, TRBD1 (5 bases). The germline V gene has CDR1 MNHEY and CDR2 SVGAGI. There are 16 residues in the CDR3. Between the trimmed V and J ends, which lost 2 bases and 4 bases, there was a span of 12 bases. In DNA form, the CDR3 reads TGTGCCAGCAGTTACGGGGGGTGGAGATATAATTCACCCCTCCACTTT. This sequence encodes CASSYGGWRYNSPLHF.

J is TRBJ1-1 and V is TRBV10-3; 9 positions match TRBD1. CDR3 length equals 16 residues. J was trimmed by 5 bases and V by 5 bases; bases with no gene match: 12. Germline V gene data show CDR1 as ENHRY and CDR2 as SYGVKD. CDR3 in DNA: TGTGCCATCAGTACTCCCGGGACAGGGAGAGGGACTGAAGCTTTCTTT. Protein: CAISTPGTGRGTEAFF.

To note about this clone: The CDR3 does not close with the conserved phenylalanine or tryptophan, likely indicating a read error. V gene TRBV29-1 combines with J gene TRBJ1-2, with D tentatively TRBD1 (5 bases). CDR1 is SQVTM, CDR2 ANQGSEA, per germline. V dropped 0 bases and J dropped 4 bases, with 15 bases sitting between them. The CDR3 contains 15 residues. The CDR3 DNA follows: TGCAGCGTTGAAGATCTAGGCAGGGTAGGCTATGGCTACACCCTC. The encoded protein is CSVEDLGRVGYGYTL.

The chain links TRBV11-2 to TRBJ2-1, with D unresolved. This CDR3 comprises 14 residues. Between the trimmed V and J ends, which lost 0 bases and 10 bases, there was a span of 13 bases. Looked up from germline, CDR1 is SGHAT and CDR2 is FQNNGV. The CDR3 DNA reads as TGTGCCAGCAGCTTAGATCCCGCCCGAGTCGAGCAGTTCTTC. Amino acid sequence: CASSLDPARVEQFF.

The rearrangement links TRBV27 to TRBJ2-2, with TRBD2 as a possible D gene (6 bases). The CDR3 spans 13 residues. Deletions cut 9 bases from V and 6 bases from J, with 14 bases between. Germline assignment: CDR1 MNHEY and CDR2 SMNVEV (reference sequence). The CDR3 nucleotides read TGTGCCAGTGCCGGGGGTAACGCCGGGGAGCTGTTTTTT. It yields the protein CASAGGNAGELFF.

This chain links TRBV19 with TRBJ1-5; D might be TRBD1 (5 bases). V gave up 4 bases and J gave up 3 bases, with 10 bases separating them. The CDR3 loop spans 14 amino acids. Germline lookup yields CDR1 LNHDA and CDR2 SQIVND (reference sequence). CDR3 amino acids: CASSRGHPNQPQHF. The CDR3 bases are TGTGCCAGTAGTAGAGGACACCCCAATCAGCCCCAGCATTTT.

The V call is TRBV29-1, the J call TRBJ1-2; 7 nucleotides align to TRBD1. The CDR3 totals 17 residues. Unmatched junction bases numbered 14, after V lost 4 bases and J lost 0 bases. The germline gives CDR1 SQVTM, CDR2 ANQGSEA. The CDR3 DNA follows: TGCAGCGTTGCCGACAGGGAGGCCTTCCGAGCTAACTATGGCTACACCTTC. Translation: CSVADREAFRANYGYTF.